The 31 T cell receptor beta chains below come from one sample, sequenced in a study of technical replicates of blood from a handful of donors. Using immunoSEQ multiplex PCR, the repertoire was profiled, and TCRdb retains in-frame clones only, with some absent. Counted here are roughly 50,000 clones, about 94% occurring once; the ten biggest clones make up less than 4.5%. The specimen was PBMCs. These receptors came from a human donor in good health. Some clones in this sample may be carry-over from other donors' samples.

This clone was counted a few times. The chain combines TRBV5-5 with TRBJ1-5; D possibly corresponds to TRBD1 (5 bases). V lost 4 bases and J 0 bases, leaving 11 bases between the germline ends. Germline assignment: CDR1 SGHKS and CDR2 YYEKEE (reference sequence). This CDR3 spans 15 amino acids. CDR3 region: CASSVDSYSNQPQHF. The CDR3 nucleotides are TGTGCCAGCAGCGTAGACAGTTATAGCAATCAGCCCCAGCATTTT.

V is TRBV27 and J is TRBJ1-2; D might be TRBD1 (6 bases). CDR3 length: 14 amino acids. V was trimmed by 5 bases and J by 4 bases, leaving 14 bases between them. The germline gives CDR1 MNHEY, CDR2 SMNVEV (reference sequence). The chain's CDR3 is CASSRKGEGYGYTF. The CDR3 nucleotides read TGTGCCAGCAGTAGAAAGGGGGAGGGCTATGGCTACACCTTC.

The rearrangement uses TRBV18 and TRBJ1-3, with D perhaps matching TRBD1 (6 bases). Looked up from germline, CDR1 is KGHSH and CDR2 is LQKENI. V was shortened by 3 bases and J by 0 bases, with 12 bases between the two germline ends. The length of the CDR3 is 16 residues. CDR3 loop: CASSPRDTDSGNTIYF. As DNA, the CDR3 is TGTGCCAGCTCACCCCGGGACACGGACTCTGGAAACACCATATATTTT.

J is TRBJ2-7 and V is TRBV5-1; D is perhaps TRBD1 (6 bases). The germline V and J ends were trimmed by 4 bases and 3 bases, with 11 bases remaining between them. The CDR3 sequence is 13 residues long. Germline V gene data show CDR1 as SGHRS and CDR2 as YFSETQ. CDR3 protein: CASSATGNYEQYF. CDR3 nucleotides: TGCGCCAGCAGCGCTACAGGGAACTACGAGCAGTACTTC.

This sequence joins TRBV5-1 and TRBJ2-3; 11 nucleotides align to TRBD2. The junction had 7 bases not matched to a gene; V was cut back by 3 bases and J by 4 bases. There are 16 residues in the CDR3. The germline V gene has CDR1 SGHRS and CDR2 YFSETQ. The CDR3 is CASSSLTSGVADTQYF. The CDR3 DNA reads TGCGCCAGCAGCTCTTTGACTAGCGGGGTTGCAGATACGCAGTATTTT.

The chain combines TRBV7-8 with TRBJ2-7, with a possible D match to TRBD2 (6 bases). The V gene's germline CDR1 is SGHVS and CDR2 FQNEAQ. The CDR3 is made up of 13 amino acids. Trimming left V 5 bases short and J 6 bases short, with 14 bases between. This CDR3 is CASSPNGGSEQYF. The CDR3 DNA reads as TGTGCCAGCAGCCCGAACGGGGGTTCCGAGCAGTACTTC. Variable domain in full (rest from reference TRBV7-8 and TRBJ2-7): GAGVSQSPRYKVAKRGQDVALRCDPISGHVSLFWYQQALGQGPEFLTYFQNEAQLDKSGLPSDRFFAERPEGSVSTLKIQRTQQEDSAVYLCASSPNGGSEQYFGPGTRLTVT.

The rearrangement links TRBV11-3 to TRBJ2-7; 8 nucleotides line up with TRBD1. Germline V lookup: CDR1 SGHNT, CDR2 YENEEA. The CDR3 sequence is 12 residues long. Losses at the gene ends were 8 bases for V and 4 bases for J; bases not matched to a gene: 4. This CDR3 reads CASGTGGYEQYF. For the CDR3, the DNA is TGTGCCAGCGGGACAGGCGGTTACGAGCAGTACTTC.

The gene calls are TRBV19 and TRBJ1-6, with D maybe TRBD1 (5 bases). This CDR3 is 15 amino acids long. V lost 4 bases and J lost 9, with 16 bases in between. Germline CDR1 and CDR2: LNHDA and SQIVND (reference sequence). For the CDR3, the DNA is TGTGCCAGTAGTAGGGAAGGGGCGAGTGGTTCACCCCTCCACTTT. Residues: CASSREGASGSPLHF. Variable domain in full (rest from reference TRBV19 and TRBJ1-6): DGGITQSPKYLFRKEGQNVTLSCEQNLNHDAMYWYRQDPGQGLRLIYYSQIVNDFQKGDIAEGYSVSREKKESFPLTVTSAQKNPTAFYLCASSREGASGSPLHFGNGTRLTVT.

The chain is built from TRBV4-2 and TRBJ1-1; the match to TRBD1 covers 9 bases. The CDR3 runs to 16 residues. V was clipped by 4 bases and J by 1 base; unmatched bases: 7. CDR1 is LGHNA, CDR2 YNFKEQ, per germline. The CDR3 region is CASSPGTGYGNTEAFF. The CDR3 region has the DNA TGTGCCAGCAGCCCGGGGACAGGGTATGGGAACACTGAAGCTTTCTTT.

The chain couples TRBV7-9 to TRBJ1-4, with no clear D. The CDR3 covers 13 residues. V lost 5 bases and J 8 bases, leaving 12 bases between the germline ends. Germline CDR1 SEHNR, CDR2 FQNEAQ (reference sequence). The CDR3 bases are TGTGCCAGCAGCGAGCGGAGTGGCGAAAAACTGTTTTTT. It specifies CASSERSGEKLFF.

V is TRBV7-6 and J is TRBJ2-7, with 12 bases identical to TRBD2. V lost 6 bases to trimming and J lost 3 bases; unmatched junction nucleotides: 3. The CDR3 contains 14 residues. CDR1 SGHVS and CDR2 FNYEAQ come from the germline V gene. This CDR3 is CASSLAGGGYEQYF. DNA of the CDR3: TGTGCCAGCAGTCTAGCGGGAGGGGGCTACGAGCAGTACTTC.

The V gene is TRBV15, the J gene TRBJ1-5; D gene ambiguous. CDR1 is LNHNV and CDR2 is YYDKDF in the germline V gene (reference sequence). The V end was cut by 1 base, the J end by 4 bases, with 8 bases between. The CDR3 totals 14 residues. The CDR3 region has the DNA TGTGCCACCAGCAGAGCCGGAGGGAATCAGCCCCAGCATTTT. Translated, it gives CATSRAGGNQPQHF.

The chain carries TRBV4-3 and TRBJ1-6, with D unclear. The germline gives CDR1 LGHNA, CDR2 YSLEER. The CDR3 is 17 residues long. The germline V and J ends were trimmed by 1 base and 0 bases, with 10 bases remaining between them. CDR3 residues: CASSQVFWSSYNSPLHF. CDR3 DNA sequence: TGCGCCAGCAGCCAAGTGTTTTGGAGCTCCTATAATTCACCCCTCCACTTT.

This clone was seen only once. The chain joins TRBV6-4 to TRBJ2-3, with 11 bases aligning to TRBD2. V lost 4 bases and J lost 12; bases outside the gene matches: 9. Germline lookup yields CDR1 MRHNA and CDR2 SNTAGT. This CDR3 is built from 14 residues. The CDR3 sequence is CASSGTGTSGFQYF. CDR3 nucleotides: TGTGCCAGCAGTGGTACCGGGACTAGCGGCTTCCAGTATTTT.

The chain combines TRBV23-1 with TRBJ1-3; D gene ambiguous. TRBV23-1 is annotated as an ORF whose role is uncertain. This CDR3 has 14 residues. V was trimmed by 4 bases and J by 1 base, leaving 8 bases between them. The CDR3 sequence: CASSPRQSGNTIYF. The DNA for the CDR3 is TGCGCCAGCAGTCCACGCCAGTCTGGAAACACCATATATTTT.

The DNA of the CDR3 is TGTGCCAGCAGCCAAGGGCCAGCGGGAGAGTACGAGCAGTACTTC. It encodes CASSQGPAGEYEQYF. The chain has TRBV4-2 and TRBJ2-7; 8 bases match TRBD2. CDR1 LGHNA and CDR2 YNFKEQ come from the germline V gene. V shed 1 base, J shed 4 bases, and the junction held 6 bases outside the gene matches. The CDR3 totals 15 residues.

The V call is TRBV11-2, the J call TRBJ1-1; D unclear. V gave up 3 bases and J gave up 1 base, with 6 bases separating them. CDR3 size: 13 residues. Germline V gene sequence: CDR1 SGHAT, CDR2 FQNNGV. The CDR3 loop reads CASSFSTNTEAFF. The CDR3 DNA reads TGTGCCAGCAGCTTTAGTACGAACACTGAAGCTTTCTTT.

The gene calls are TRBV2 and TRBJ2-6; the D gene is possibly TRBD2 (6 bases). V was pared by 6 bases and J by 0 bases, with 9 bases between. The CDR3 totals 15 residues. Germline-derived CDR1 and CDR2 are SNHLY and FYNNEI. For the CDR3, the DNA is TGTGCCAGCAGAGGGGACTCCTCTGGGGCCAACGTCCTGACTTTC. Amino acid sequence: CASRGDSSGANVLTF.

This sequence joins TRBV29-1 and TRBJ2-2; possibly TRBD2 for D (6 bases). V shed 7 bases and J shed 6 bases, with 12 bases lying between them. Germline V gene sequence: CDR1 SQVTM, CDR2 ANQGSEA. The CDR3 totals 12 residues. This chain's CDR3 is CSAGEGAGELFF. The CDR3 DNA sequence: TGCAGCGCGGGGGAAGGGGCCGGGGAGCTGTTTTTT.

This clone came up once. The chain employs TRBV7-3 and TRBJ1-1; TRBD1 aligns across 7 bases. Germline V CDR1 and CDR2: SGHTA, FQGTGA. J was trimmed by 5 bases and V by 5 bases; bases with no gene match: 5. This CDR3 has 13 amino acids. In DNA form, the CDR3 reads TGTGCCAGCAGCGCCCGGACAGGAACTGAAGCTTTCTTT. This translates into CASSARTGTEAFF.

This chain links TRBV7-2 with TRBJ2-7, with TRBD2 matching over 13 bases. The ends lost 5 bases at V and 2 bases at J; junction bases unmatched: 6. CDR1 and CDR2 (germline): SGHTA, FQGNSA. The CDR3 loop spans 16 amino acids. The CDR3 sequence is CASSPRGTSGTYEQYF. The CDR3 DNA reads as TGTGCCAGCAGCCCGCGCGGGACTAGCGGGACCTACGAGCAGTACTTC.

This clone was observed once. V is TRBV27 and J is TRBJ2-7; 9 positions match TRBD2. CDR3 size: 14 residues. The germline CDR1 and CDR2 sequences are MNHEY and SMNVEV (reference sequence). The V gene end was trimmed by 2 bases and the J gene end by 6 bases; junction bases not matched to a gene: 5. The CDR3 DNA reads TGTGCCAGCAGTTTAAGGGGACTAGCCAGCGAGCAGTACTTC. It codes for CASSLRGLASEQYF.

In this sample, this clone turned up once. The chain uses TRBV7-9 and TRBJ2-1; 8 positions match TRBD1. J was trimmed by 0 bases and V by 5 bases; bases with no gene match: 6. This CDR3 has 16 residues. Germline CDR1 and CDR2: SEHNR and FQNEAQ (reference sequence). In DNA form, the CDR3 reads TGTGCCAGCAGCGTACTAACAGGGGGCTCCTACAATGAGCAGTTCTTC. This translates into CASSVLTGGSYNEQFF. Variable domain in full (rest from reference TRBV7-9 and TRBJ2-1): DTGVSQNPRHKITKRGQNVTFRCDPISEHNRLYWYRQTLGQGPEFLTYFQNEAQLEKSRLLSDRFSAERPKGSFSTLEIQRTEQGDSAMYLCASSVLTGGSYNEQFFGPGTRLTVL.

The sample holds one count of this clone. This chain joins TRBV6-5 and TRBJ2-7; 10 positions match TRBD2. This CDR3 is 15 amino acids long. V shed 10 bases, J shed 5 bases, and the junction held 14 bases outside the gene matches. Germline CDR1 and CDR2: MNHEY and SVGAGI. DNA of the CDR3: TGTGCCACCCATGCCCCTCTAGCGGGAGTAAACGAGCAGTACTTC. It codes for CATHAPLAGVNEQYF.

This chain joins TRBV18 and TRBJ2-5; D might be TRBD2 (6 bases). The length of the CDR3 is 14 residues. CDR1 and CDR2 (germline): KGHSH, LQKENI. The V end lost 4 bases, the J end lost 2 bases, and 11 bases lay between the germline ends. DNA for the CDR3: TGTGCCAGCTCACTTCCGGGACTTCAAGAGACCCAGTACTTC. Translated, it gives CASSLPGLQETQYF.

This chain joins TRBV10-3 and TRBJ2-3; D is perhaps TRBD2 (6 bases). Germline lookup yields CDR1 ENHRY and CDR2 SYGVKD. The CDR3 is made up of 15 amino acids. V was pared by 9 bases and J by 0 bases, with 16 bases between. Here the CDR3 reads CAIGPSGLSTDTQYF. The CDR3 nucleotides read TGTGCCATTGGACCCTCCGGACTAAGCACAGATACGCAGTATTTT.

V and J are TRBV27 and TRBJ1-6; 9 nucleotides agree with TRBD1. The germline gives CDR1 MNHEY, CDR2 SMNVEV (reference sequence). This CDR3 contains 16 residues. Trimming cost V 4 bases and J 11 bases; bases outside gene matches: 12. This chain's CDR3 is CASSYLPGQGNPPLHF. CDR3 DNA: TGTGCCAGCAGTTATCTTCCGGGACAGGGCAACCCACCCCTCCACTTT.

This chain uses TRBV2 with TRBJ1-2; 8 bases are a match to TRBD1. Unmatched junction bases numbered 11, after V lost 2 bases and J lost 6 bases. The CDR3 loop spans 16 amino acids. Germline V CDR1 and CDR2: SNHLY, FYNNEI. The CDR3 sequence: CASSEFFPDRGHGYTF. CDR3 coding DNA: TGTGCCAGCAGTGAATTCTTCCCCGACAGGGGTCATGGCTACACCTTC.

The V gene is TRBV30, the J gene TRBJ1-2, with D tentatively TRBD1 (6 bases). Per the germline V gene, CDR1 is GTSNPN and CDR2 is SVGIG (reference sequence). V was cut by 8 bases and J by 2 bases, with 15 bases left in between. The CDR3 is 13 amino acids. In DNA form, the CDR3 reads TGTGCCCTGATCGGGCAGGGGAACTATGGCTACACCTTC. As protein: CALIGQGNYGYTF.

CDR3 DNA sequence: TGTGCCAGCAGTGTGACAGGGTCGAGGTACGAGCAGTACTTC. Translation: CASSVTGSRYEQYF. This chain joins TRBV6-1 and TRBJ2-7; 7 positions agree with TRBD1. Germline V gene data show CDR1 as MNHNS and CDR2 as SASEGT. V lost 4 bases, J lost 4 bases, and 7 bases stayed unmatched. The CDR3 contains 14 residues.

The chain links TRBV7-8 to TRBJ1-3, with D unclear. This CDR3 comprises 13 residues. CDR1 SGHVS and CDR2 FQNEAQ come from the germline V gene. Trimming took off 5 bases at V and 3 bases at J, with 8 bases between the two ends. The CDR3 spells CASSPGSGNTIYF. CDR3 DNA sequence: TGTGCCAGCAGCCCCGGGAGTGGAAACACCATATATTTT.